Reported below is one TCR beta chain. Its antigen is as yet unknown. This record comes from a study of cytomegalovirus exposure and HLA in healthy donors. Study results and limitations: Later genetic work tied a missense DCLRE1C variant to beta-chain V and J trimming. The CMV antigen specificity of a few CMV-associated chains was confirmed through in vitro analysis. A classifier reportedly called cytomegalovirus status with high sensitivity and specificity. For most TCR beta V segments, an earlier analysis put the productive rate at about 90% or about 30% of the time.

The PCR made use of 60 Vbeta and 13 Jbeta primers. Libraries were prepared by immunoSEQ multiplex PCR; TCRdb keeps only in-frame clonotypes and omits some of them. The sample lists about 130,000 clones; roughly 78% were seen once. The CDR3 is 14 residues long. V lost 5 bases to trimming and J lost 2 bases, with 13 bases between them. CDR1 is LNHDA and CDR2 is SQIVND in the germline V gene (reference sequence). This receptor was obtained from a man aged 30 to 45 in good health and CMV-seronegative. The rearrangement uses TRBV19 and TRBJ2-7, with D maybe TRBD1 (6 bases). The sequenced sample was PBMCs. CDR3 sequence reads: CASSVQQGPYEQYF. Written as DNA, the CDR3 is TGTGCCAGTAGTGTCCAACAGGGCCCCTACGAGCAGTACTTC.